This is a list of T cell receptor beta chains from one sample in a study of beta chain features in type 1 diabetes. The protocol was immunoSEQ multiplex PCR, while the TCRdb copy is restricted to in-frame clones and leaves out a portion. The sample gives approximately 170,000 clones, 7% to 9% of which show up once; under 0.55% is in the top ten. The sequenced material came from central memory CD4+ T cells from blood. All receptors derive from a man between 18 and 29 years old with type 1 diabetes. CDR3s include the opening cysteine and the closing phenylalanine or tryptophan. Not all rows give a size; the values are once, few, many and, for expanded clones, a class.

CASSDRTGGGEKLFF TRBV5-6 few TRBJ1-4
CASMGQSYKEQYF TRBV28 NA TRBJ2-7
CASSLSKAGSPLHF TRBV7-2 few TRBJ1-6
CASSLNRENYEQYF TRBV27 few TRBJ2-7
CASSAGPHYEQYF TRBV9 few TRBJ2-7
CASSRTGNQPQHF TRBV6-6 NA TRBJ1-5
CASSRGGVYYF TRBV25-1 once TRBJ2-5
CASSDGARATNEKLFF TRBV5-6 few TRBJ1-4
CASSLDRGVGQPQHF TRBV28 NA TRBJ1-5
CASSDRAGATGELFF TRBV25-1 few TRBJ2-2
CASRGGTFNSPLHF TRBV9 few TRBJ1-6
CASSPWASGTYEQYF TRBV7-2 NA TRBJ2-7
CASSLEGRGGQPQHF TRBV27 NA TRBJ1-5
CAIGEREVDEQFF TRBV10-3 few TRBJ2-1
CASSRSGTTYYEQYF TRBV6-5 NA TRBJ2-7
CASSPSGAYEQYF TRBV7-2 few TRBJ2-7
CASSPDRDEQFF TRBV9 many TRBJ2-1
CASNRIQGADYGYTF TRBV11-2 few TRBJ1-2
CASRGTSSQYF TRBV2 NA TRBJ2-5
CSVRKGLAGGGQYF TRBV29-1 NA TRBJ2-3
CASSFLGGTGDTQYF TRBV28 few TRBJ2-3
CASSRRTATSGANVLTF TRBV7-2 few TRBJ2-6
CASSLENFLNTGELFF TRBV7-2 few TRBJ2-2
CASSSPGLAGRGEYF TRBV5-6 few TRBJ2-4
CASSPDSGTAQETQYF TRBV28 NA TRBJ2-5
CASSPQELDTQYF TRBV18 many TRBJ2-3
CASSLGSSQETQYF TRBV7-6 NA TRBJ2-5
CSVEGGGKGTDTQYF TRBV29-1 NA TRBJ2-3
CTSSTPSGRRSRNTGELFF TRBV1 NA TRBJ2-2
CASSSPGLARGDEQYF TRBV6-5 NA TRBJ2-7
CASSFGAPRSDTQYF TRBV13 NA TRBJ2-3
CASSSGGEETQYF TRBV28 few TRBJ2-5
CASRKTGNGYTF TRBV27 many TRBJ1-2
CASSVQREGGELFF TRBV2 NA TRBJ2-2
CASSLGGEGGYGYTF TRBV28 NA TRBJ1-2
CASSPGTLGNIQYF TRBV28 few TRBJ2-4
CASTIASPSTDTQYF TRBV28 NA TRBJ2-3
CASSGSGDEQFF TRBV2 few TRBJ2-1
CASSLGLTTDEQYF TRBV7-2 few TRBJ2-7
CASSTGTGFSGANVLTF TRBV5-1 NA TRBJ2-6
CASSLSRSDTQYF TRBV11-2 NA TRBJ2-3
CAIGGEKPLNYGYTF TRBV10-3 NA TRBJ1-2